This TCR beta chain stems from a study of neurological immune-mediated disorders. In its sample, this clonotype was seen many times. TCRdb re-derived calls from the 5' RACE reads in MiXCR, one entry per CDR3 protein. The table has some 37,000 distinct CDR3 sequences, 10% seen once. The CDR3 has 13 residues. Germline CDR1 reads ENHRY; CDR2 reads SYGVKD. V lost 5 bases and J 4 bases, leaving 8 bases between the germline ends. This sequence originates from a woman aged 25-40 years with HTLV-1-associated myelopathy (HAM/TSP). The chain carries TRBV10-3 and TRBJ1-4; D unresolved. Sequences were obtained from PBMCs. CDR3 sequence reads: CAISSSRNEKLFF. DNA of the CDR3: TGTGCCATCAGTAGCAGCCGTAATGAAAAACTGTTTTTT.